This T cell receptor (beta chain) was recorded in a study of T cells in Graves' hyperthyroidism and ophthalmopathy. Study context: Before any treatment, at initial diagnosis, peripheral blood was collected. Study-wide points: The majority of expanded thyroid clonotypes above 0.001 also appeared in blood.

The CDR3 sequence is 14 residues long. Looked up from germline, CDR1 is MDHEN and CDR2 is SYDVKM. The junction had 8 bases not matched to a gene; V was cut back by 8 bases and J by 6 bases. TCR beta CDR3 regions were amplified from RNA. The HTBI primer set drove a first-round RT-PCR of the TCR CDR3. TCRdb redid the calling of the multiplex PCR reads with MiXCR, one entry per CDR3 protein. Of about 640,000 distinct CDR3 sequences in the sample, less than 25% were seen once. This clonotype was observed at least ten times. Its antigen remains unidentified. Clinicians diagnosed patients from clinical symptoms, serum thyroxine and TRAb, thyroid ultrasound and orbital computed tomography.

The sequencing sample was made of blood. The clonotype comes from a man between 25 and 39 years old with Graves' ophthalmopathy. This chain links TRBV28 with TRBJ1-5; 9 bases align to TRBD1. CDR3 residues: CASLSTGGSQPQHF. As DNA, the CDR3 is TGTGCCAGCCTTTCGACAGGGGGTTCTCAGCCCCAGCATTTT.